Reported below is one T cell receptor (beta chain). Germline CDR1 is MGHRA and CDR2 is YSYEKL. After removal of 1 base from V and 5 bases from J, the junction contained 8 bases not matched to a gene. The CDR3 length is 16 residues. This sample was taken from a study of cytomegalovirus exposure and HLA in healthy donors. TCRdb's copy holds only in-frame clones and misses some; the assay was immunoSEQ multiplex PCR. The sample shows 200,000 or so clones, about 86% of them seen only once. This TCR derives from a woman aged 18-35 years in good health and CMV-seronegative. The material sequenced was PBMCs. The V gene is TRBV4-1, the J gene TRBJ2-5; 9 bases are shared with TRBD2. CDR3 bases: TGCGCCAGCAGCCAAGGTTTAGCGGGAGTTTTTGAGACCCAGTACTTC. It specifies CASSQGLAGVFETQYF.